This passage covers 16 T cell receptor beta chains from one sample sequenced in a study of blood T cell repertoires in COVID-19. The assay was immunoSEQ multiplex PCR, and TCRdb's table has in-frame clones only and misses some. The table has hundreds of thousands of clones, approximately 86% seen once. The sequenced material came from peripheral blood. The receptor set was obtained from a man in his 70s with acute or convalescent COVID-19.

V usage is TRBV7-7 and J usage is TRBJ2-5; D is unclear. Germline values: CDR1 SSHAT, CDR2 FNYEAQ (reference sequence). The CDR3 length is 13 residues. The germline V and J ends were trimmed by 5 bases and 2 bases, with 9 bases remaining between them. DNA of the CDR3: TGTGCCAGCAGCCTGGGCCTGCAAGAGACCCAGTACTTC. Its translation: CASSLGLQETQYF.

This chain links TRBV5-6 with TRBJ1-1; D is perhaps TRBD1 (5 bases). The CDR3 spans 15 residues. The V end was cut by 2 bases, the J end by 0 bases, with 11 bases between. Germline-derived CDR1 and CDR2 are SGHDT and YYEEEE. The CDR3 loop reads CASSFQGSMNTEAFF. CDR3 coding DNA: TGTGCCAGCAGCTTCCAGGGTTCAATGAACACTGAAGCTTTCTTT.

The V gene is TRBV3-1 (or the pseudogene TRBV3-2), the J gene TRBJ2-2; D might be TRBD1 (6 bases). Germline CDR1 is LGHDT and CDR2 is YNNKEL (reference sequence). The V end was cut by 0 bases, the J end by 3 bases, with 11 bases between. The CDR3 has 16 amino acids. As DNA, the CDR3 is TGTGCCAGCAGCCAAGAGTGGAAGGGGGACACCGGGGAGCTGTTTTTT. Translated: CASSQEWKGDTGELFF.

This sequence joins TRBV10-3 and TRBJ2-3; TRBD2 might be the D (6 bases). The CDR3 is 15 amino acids. CDR1 is ENHRY, CDR2 SYGVKD, per germline. Trimming removed 5 bases at V and 1 base at J, with 13 bases between. The CDR3 loop is CAISTTGSGTDTQYF. The CDR3 nucleotides read TGTGCCATCAGTACCACCGGGAGCGGCACAGATACGCAGTATTTT.

V is TRBV11-2 and J is TRBJ2-3; 12 bases fit TRBD2. V was pared by 5 bases and J by 2 bases, with 8 bases of the junction left unmatched. The CDR3 totals 17 residues. Germline values: CDR1 SGHAT, CDR2 FQNNGV. CDR3 protein: CASSPRTSGDFTDTQYF. Written as DNA, the CDR3 is TGTGCCAGCAGCCCCCGGACTAGCGGGGACTTCACAGATACGCAGTATTTT.

The V and J genes are TRBV5-1 and TRBJ1-4; no clear D gene. This CDR3 has 14 residues. Deletions cut 0 bases from V and 7 bases from J, with 10 bases between. In germline, CDR1 is SGHRS, CDR2 YFSETQ. The CDR3 region is CASSLDWRVEKLFF. The CDR3 DNA reads TGCGCCAGCAGCTTGGATTGGAGGGTTGAAAAACTGTTTTTT.

Only one count was recorded for this clone. The rearrangement uses TRBV19 and TRBJ2-7, with D uncertain. Germline CDR1 LNHDA, CDR2 SQIVND (reference sequence). The CDR3 is 13 residues long. Trimming cost V 0 bases and J 4 bases, with 7 bases left between them. This chain's CDR3 is CASSIDPRYEQYF. CDR3 sequence (DNA): TGTGCCAGTAGTATAGATCCCAGGTACGAGCAGTACTTC.

This rearrangement joins TRBV18 to TRBJ1-2; a weak D match, TRBD1 (5 bases). Germline V gene sequence: CDR1 KGHSH, CDR2 LQKENI. V lost 3 bases to trimming and J lost 4 bases, with 9 bases between them. The CDR3 runs 13 residues. The CDR3 here is CASSPGQGYGYTF. The CDR3, as DNA: TGTGCCAGCTCACCGGGGCAGGGCTATGGCTACACCTTC. Using reference TRBV18 and TRBJ1-2 for the parts outside the CDR3, the full variable domain is NAGVMQNPRHLVRRRGQEARLRCSPMKGHSHVYWYRQLPEEGLKFMVYLQKENIIDESGMPKERFSAEFPKEGPSILRIQQVVRGDSAAYFCASSPGQGYGYTFGSGTRLTVV.

This rearrangement joins TRBV7-9 to TRBJ1-6; no clear D gene. CDR1 SEHNR and CDR2 FQNEAQ come from the germline V gene (reference sequence). With 2 bases removed from V and 8 bases from J, the gap between germline ends came to 7 bases. The CDR3 extends over 13 amino acids. CDR3 residues: CASSLIVDSPLHF. DNA for the CDR3: TGTGCCAGCAGCTTAATAGTGGATTCACCCCTCCACTTT. Drawing the rest from reference TRBV7-9 and TRBJ1-6, the complete variable domain is DTGVSQNPRHKITKRGQNVTFRCDPISEHNRLYWYRQTLGQGPEFLTYFQNEAQLEKSRLLSDRFSAERPKGSFSTLEIQRTEQGDSAMYLCASSLIVDSPLHFGNGTRLTVT.

V usage is TRBV28 and J usage is TRBJ2-7, with a possible D match to TRBD1 (6 bases). This CDR3 contains 15 residues. V was cut by 3 bases and J by 1 base, with 13 bases left in between. The germline V gene encodes CDR1 MDHEN and CDR2 SYDVKM. CDR3 in amino acids: CASSLASGVSYEQYF. CDR3 nucleotides: TGTGCCAGCAGTTTGGCGTCAGGGGTTTCCTACGAGCAGTACTTC.

The CDR3 here is CASSPGGSGANVLTF. The CDR3 nucleotides are TGTGCCAGCAGCCCGGGGGGATCTGGGGCCAACGTCCTGACTTTC. J is TRBJ2-6 and V is TRBV7-2; 7 nucleotides agree with TRBD2. Germline V gene sequence: CDR1 SGHTA, CDR2 FQGNSA. Trimming removed 5 bases from V and 1 base from J; junction bases left unmatched: 2. The CDR3 runs to 15 residues.

The chain has TRBV29-1 and TRBJ1-5; D not certain. The germline gives CDR1 SQVTM, CDR2 ANQGSEA. V was pared by 4 bases and J by 0 bases, with 7 bases between. CDR3 length: 13 residues. The CDR3, as DNA: TGCAGCGTTGCGGGGAGTAGCAATCAGCCCCAGCATTTT. This codes for CSVAGSSNQPQHF.

The chain carries TRBV6-1 and TRBJ1-5; TRBD1 matches 8 bases. The germline CDR1 and CDR2 sequences are MNHNS and SASEGT. The CDR3 runs to 16 residues. V gave up 4 bases and J gave up 1 base; unmatched junction bases: 6. The chain's CDR3 is CASSANRGVSNQPQHF. The CDR3, as DNA: TGTGCCAGCAGTGCGAACAGGGGGGTGAGCAATCAGCCCCAGCATTTT.

The CDR3 spells CASSQDARTPNTEAFF. As DNA, the CDR3 is TGTGCCAGCAGCCAAGATGCGAGGACACCGAACACTGAAGCTTTCTTT. The V call is TRBV3-1 (or the pseudogene TRBV3-2), the J call TRBJ1-1, with D perhaps matching TRBD1 (5 bases). The germline V gene encodes CDR1 LGHDT and CDR2 YNNKEL (reference sequence). Trimming removed 0 bases from V and 1 base from J, with 12 bases in between. CDR3 length: 16 amino acids.

This rearrangement joins TRBV28 to TRBJ1-2; TRBD1 matches at 8 bases. The CDR3 spans 14 residues. J gave up 8 bases and V 1 base, and 6 bases lay outside the gene matches. Germline CDR1 MDHEN, CDR2 SYDVKM. CDR3 region: CASSLLAGQGGYTF. DNA of the CDR3: TGTGCCAGCAGTTTATTGGCCGGACAGGGAGGCTACACCTTC.

The V gene is TRBV5-1, the J gene TRBJ1-6, with 9 bases matching TRBD1. V shed 4 bases and J 7 bases; nucleotides not matched to a gene: 9. Germline assignment: CDR1 SGHRS and CDR2 YFSETQ. The CDR3 is 16 residues long. The CDR3 reads CASSREQGASNSPLHF. The CDR3 coding sequence is TGCGCCAGCAGCCGGGAACAGGGGGCGAGCAATTCACCCCTCCACTTT.